These T cell receptor beta chains were read from a single sample in a study of CD8 T cells in Susac syndrome. TCRdb analysed the immunoSEQ multiplex PCR reads with MiXCR anew, one entry per CDR3 protein. The table records about 160,000 distinct CDR3 sequences, roughly 94% of them present only once. The sample taken for sequencing was CD4+ T cells from PBMCs. The receptors were sampled from a human donor with multiple sclerosis. The CDR3 runs from the conserved cysteine through the conserved F or W. Fields, in order: J gene, V gene, CDR3 protein.

TRBJ1-6	TRBV20-1	CSARKTPRDLSSYNSPLHF
TRBJ2-3	TRBV14	CASSPSIYTDTQYF
TRBJ1-4	TRBV20-1	CSAFRNLNEKLFF
TRBJ2-7	TRBV7-2	CASGLVPYEQYF
TRBJ2-5	TRBV2	CASRPQTGSETQYF
TRBJ1-5	TRBV20-1	CSASSSNQPQHF
TRBJ2-1	TRBV28	CASSLGGSGSYNEQFF
TRBJ2-7	TRBV20-1	CSASPTSGRTHWLEQYF
TRBJ2-2	TRBV7-2	CASSLFRLRELFF
TRBJ2-2	TRBV6-1	CASSEWYTGELFF
TRBJ1-3	TRBV9	CASSEMDGRSGNTIYF
TRBJ1-1	TRBV12-3/TRBV12-4	CASTNTGEAFF
TRBJ2-5	TRBV3-1	CASSQEGGFSGGPGETQYF
TRBJ2-4	TRBV15	CATSRDITENIQYF
TRBJ1-2	TRBV28	CASSLFTDSYGYTF
TRBJ2-5	TRBV5-1	CASSLGDRTGEETQYF
TRBJ2-3	TRBV18	CASSPWSGIQTDTQYF
TRBJ2-7	TRBV5-1	CASREPGSYEQYF
TRBJ2-1	TRBV6-5	CASSYSFIHGTNEQFF
TRBJ1-1	TRBV5-1	CASSLDIGNTEAFF
TRBJ2-7	TRBV12-3/TRBV12-4	CASSSQGQVSYEQYF
TRBJ2-5	TRBV27	CASRRLGQKGGKTQYF